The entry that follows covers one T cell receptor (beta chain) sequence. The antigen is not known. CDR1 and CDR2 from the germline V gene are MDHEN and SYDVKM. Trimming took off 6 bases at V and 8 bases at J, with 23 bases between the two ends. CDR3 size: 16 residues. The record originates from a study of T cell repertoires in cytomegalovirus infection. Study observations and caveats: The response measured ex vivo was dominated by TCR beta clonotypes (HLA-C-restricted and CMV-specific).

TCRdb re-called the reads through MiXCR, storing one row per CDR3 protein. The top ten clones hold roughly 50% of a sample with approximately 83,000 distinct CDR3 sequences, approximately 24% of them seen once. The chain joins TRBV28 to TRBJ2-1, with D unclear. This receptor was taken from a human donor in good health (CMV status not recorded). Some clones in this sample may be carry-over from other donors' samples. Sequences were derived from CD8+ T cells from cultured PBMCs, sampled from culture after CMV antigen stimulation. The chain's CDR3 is CASSTIRNRYAHEQFF. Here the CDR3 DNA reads TGTGCCAGCAGCACCATCCGGAACCGATACGCCCATGAGCAGTTCTTC.